This T cell receptor (beta chain) is from a study of shared clonotypes between healthy human individuals. Germline V gives CDR1 KGHSH, CDR2 LQKENI. The CDR3 is 14 amino acids. The V gene lost 4 bases and the J gene lost 5 bases, with 12 bases spanning the gap. Study outcomes and limitations: Larger richness was generally estimated for naive than memory subsets. Clonotypes which were not shared had lower generation probabilities than clonotypes that all four donors shared. When naive CD4 clonotypes were compared across a few donors, about 4.8% were shared.

Remarks on this clone: What it binds is not known.

TCRdb keeps only in-frame clones here, not all; method: immunoSEQ multiplex PCR. The sample shows 330,000 or so clones, around 67% of them seen only once. The source material was memory CD4+ T cells sorted from blood. This sample's subset: CD45RA-negative fraction. This TCR was recovered from a young man in good health. This chain connects TRBV18 to TRBJ1-5; D remains ambiguous. The CDR3 DNA follows: TGTGCCAGCTCACTTTCCGGGAGGGATCAGCCCCAGCATTTT. Translating gives CASSLSGRDQPQHF. Variable domain in full (rest from reference TRBV18 and TRBJ1-5): NAGVMQNPRHLVRRRGQEARLRCSPMKGHSHVYWYRQLPEEGLKFMVYLQKENIIDESGMPKERFSAEFPKEGPSILRIQQVVRGDSAAYFCASSLSGRDQPQHFGDGTRLSIL.